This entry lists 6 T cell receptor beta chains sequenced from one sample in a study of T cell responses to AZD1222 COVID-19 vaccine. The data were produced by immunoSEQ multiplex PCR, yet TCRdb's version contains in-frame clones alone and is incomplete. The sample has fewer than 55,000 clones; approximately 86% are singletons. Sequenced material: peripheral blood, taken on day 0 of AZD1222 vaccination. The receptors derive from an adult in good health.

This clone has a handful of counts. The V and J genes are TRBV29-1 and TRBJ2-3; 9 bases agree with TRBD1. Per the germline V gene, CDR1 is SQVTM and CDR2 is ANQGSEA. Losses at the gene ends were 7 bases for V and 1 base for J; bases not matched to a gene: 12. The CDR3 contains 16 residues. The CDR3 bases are TGCAGCGCCCAAAGGGGCCGGGACAGGGGCACAGATACGCAGTATTTT. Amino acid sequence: CSAQRGRDRGTDTQYF.

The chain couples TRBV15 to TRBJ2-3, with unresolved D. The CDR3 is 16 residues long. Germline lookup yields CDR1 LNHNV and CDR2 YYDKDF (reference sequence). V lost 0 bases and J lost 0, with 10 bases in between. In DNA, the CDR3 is TGTGCCACCAGCAGAGATCTACAAACTAGCACAGATACGCAGTATTTT. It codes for CATSRDLQTSTDTQYF.

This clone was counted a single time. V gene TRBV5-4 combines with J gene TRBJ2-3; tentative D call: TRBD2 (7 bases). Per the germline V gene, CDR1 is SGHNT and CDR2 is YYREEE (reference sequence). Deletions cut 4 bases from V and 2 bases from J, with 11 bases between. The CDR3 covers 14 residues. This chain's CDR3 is CASSVGGPTDTQYF. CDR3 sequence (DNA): TGTGCCAGCAGCGTGGGGGGGCCCACAGATACGCAGTATTTT.

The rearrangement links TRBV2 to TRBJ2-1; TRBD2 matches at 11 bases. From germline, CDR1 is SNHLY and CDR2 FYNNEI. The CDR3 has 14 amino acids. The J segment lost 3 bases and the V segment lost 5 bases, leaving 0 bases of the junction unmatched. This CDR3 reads CASSTSGGYNEQFF. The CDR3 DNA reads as TGTGCCAGCAGTACTAGCGGGGGCTACAATGAGCAGTTCTTC. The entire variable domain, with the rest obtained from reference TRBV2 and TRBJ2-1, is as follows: EPEVTQTPSHQVTQMGQEVILRCVPISNHLYFYWYRQILGQKVEFLVSFYNNEISEKSEIFDDQFSVERPDGSNFTLKIRSTKLEDSAMYFCASSTSGGYNEQFFGPGTRLTVL.

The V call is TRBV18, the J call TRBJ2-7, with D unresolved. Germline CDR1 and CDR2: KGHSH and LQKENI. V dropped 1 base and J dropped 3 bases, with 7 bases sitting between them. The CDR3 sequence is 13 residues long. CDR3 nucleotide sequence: TGTGCCAGCTCACCACTGGCAGGCTACGAGCAGTACTTC. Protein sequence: CASSPLAGYEQYF.

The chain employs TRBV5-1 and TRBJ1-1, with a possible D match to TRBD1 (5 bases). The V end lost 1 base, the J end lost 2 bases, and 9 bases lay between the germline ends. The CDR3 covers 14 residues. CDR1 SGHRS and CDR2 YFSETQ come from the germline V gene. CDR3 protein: CASSLKGPNTEAFF. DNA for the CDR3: TGCGCCAGCAGCTTGAAGGGACCAAACACTGAAGCTTTCTTT.